The present TCR beta chain was sequenced within a study of control samples from healthy donors and cancer patients. V lost 1 base, J lost 5 bases, and 3 bases stayed unmatched. Germline CDR1 reads SGHDT; CDR2 reads YYEEEE. This CDR3 region has 15 residues. The assay was immunoSEQ multiplex PCR, and TCRdb's table has in-frame clones only and misses some. This sample has some 70,000 clones, with 83% found just once. The TCR originated in a man in his 60s in good health. The source material was blood. V is TRBV5-6 and J is TRBJ2-1, with 10 bases fitting TRBD2. CDR3 amino acids: CASSLRTSGNNEQFF. DNA of the CDR3: TGTGCCAGCAGCTTGAGGACTAGCGGCAACAATGAGCAGTTCTTC. Together with reference TRBV5-6 and TRBJ2-1, the CDR3 gives the full variable domain: DAGVTQSPTHLIKTRGQQVTLRCSPKSGHDTVSWYQQALGQGPQFIFQYYEEEERQRGNFPDRFSGHQFPNYSSELNVNALLLGDSALYLCASSLRTSGNNEQFFGPGTRLTVL.